Each of the 30 T cell receptor beta chains below was sequenced from the same sample in a study of post-analysis software for immune sequencing data. These receptors lack a known antigen. Notes on the study in general: The study found TRBV5-6, TRBV5-1 and TRBV20-1 among four to six TRBV segments more frequent in patients than controls.

Included in the TCR beta cDNA libraries were unique molecular identifiers. MiXCR, applied by TCRdb to the PCR reads, yields one record per CDR3 protein. The profile shows 750,000 to 950,000 distinct CDR3 sequences, 40% to 55% of them singletons. Sequenced: blood. The source is a girl under 18 with multiple sclerosis.

The chain employs TRBV20-1 and TRBJ2-1; 7 bases fit TRBD2. The V segment lost 5 bases and the J segment 6 bases; nucleotides outside the gene matches: 13. Per germline, CDR1 DFQATT and CDR2 SNEGSKA (reference sequence). The CDR3 spans 15 residues. The CDR3 DNA reads as TGCAGTGCTCGCGGTAGGGCAAGGGAGGGCAATGAGCAGTTCTTC. Its translation: CSARGRAREGNEQFF.

The chain recombines TRBV5-1 with TRBJ2-7, with 7 nucleotides matching TRBD2. The V gene end was trimmed by 0 bases and the J gene end by 7 bases; junction bases not matched to a gene: 7. The CDR3 has 14 residues. CDR1 is SGHRS, CDR2 YFSETQ, per germline. The DNA for the CDR3 is TGCGCCAGCAGCTTGGCCTCCGCTAGCGGAGAGCAGTACTTC. Residues: CASSLASASGEQYF.

The chain joins TRBV4-1 to TRBJ2-1; 8 nucleotides align to TRBD2. The CDR3 contains 18 residues. The germline gives CDR1 MGHRA, CDR2 YSYEKL. The junction had 11 bases not matched to a gene; V was cut back by 4 bases and J by 0 bases. The CDR3 sequence is CASSRWGEREISYNEQFF. The DNA for the CDR3 is TGCGCCAGCAGCCGCTGGGGGGAGCGGGAGATCTCCTACAATGAGCAGTTCTTC.

J is TRBJ2-5 and V is TRBV7-6; D might be TRBD1 or TRBD2, each matching 7 bases. The J call may be faulty, since TRBJ2-7 better matches the DNA end. Germline CDR1 SGHVS, CDR2 FNYEAQ. This CDR3 is 14 amino acids long. As DNA, the CDR3 is TGTGCCAGCACCCAGGGGGGGGTCTCCTACGAGCAGTACTTC. Its protein product is CASTQGGVSYEQYF.

This clonotype was found a few times. In DNA form, the CDR3 reads TGCGCCAGCAGCTCCGGGACAGGGGGCGCCTACGAGCAGTACTTC. Translated, it gives CASSSGTGGAYEQYF. V gene TRBV4-3 combines with J gene TRBJ2-7; 12 bases agree with TRBD1. The V segment lost 5 bases and the J segment 2 bases; nucleotides outside the gene matches: 4. The germline CDR1 and CDR2 sequences are LGHNA and YSLEER. The CDR3 totals 15 residues.

In DNA form, the CDR3 reads TGTGCCAGCAGTTTAATGGCCCCCGGGACCTACAATGAGCAGTTCTTC. Its translation is CASSLMAPGTYNEQFF. V is TRBV12-3 or TRBV12-4 and J is TRBJ2-1, with D perhaps TRBD2 (5 bases). Trimming removed 2 bases from V and 2 bases from J, with 13 bases in between. The CDR3 extends over 16 amino acids.

The gene calls are TRBV6-2 or TRBV6-3 and TRBJ2-4; the D gene could be TRBD1 or TRBD2 (5 bases each). The J call is in doubt because the DNA end fits TRBJ2-7 better. Germline V CDR1 and CDR2: MNHEY, SVGEGT. The CDR3 loop spans 12 amino acids. The CDR3 DNA is TGTGCCAGCAGTTACGTAGGGACCGAGCAGTACTTC. It specifies CASSYVGTEQYF.

This sequence joins TRBV7-3 and TRBJ2-1; TRBD1 is a possible D gene (6 bases). CDR3 length: 15 amino acids. Germline CDR1 reads SGHTA; CDR2 reads FQGTGA. V was clipped by 5 bases and J by 8 bases, with 19 bases between them. The DNA for the CDR3 is TGTGCCAGCAGCCCCGGGCCAGGGGACGGCGATGAGCAGTTCTTC. Protein sequence: CASSPGPGDGDEQFF. Full variable domain (missing parts from reference TRBV7-3 and TRBJ2-1): GAGVSQTPSNKVTEKGKYVELRCDPISGHTALYWYRQSLGQGPEFLIYFQGTGAADDSGLPNDRFFAVRPEGSVSTLKIQRTERGDSAVYLCASSPGPGDGDEQFFGPGTRLTVL.

The rearrangement uses TRBV29-1 and TRBJ2-1, with TRBD2 matching over 11 bases. Per germline, CDR1 SQVTM and CDR2 ANQGSEA. Trimming removed 8 bases from V and 6 bases from J; junction bases left unmatched: 9. The CDR3 totals 14 residues. CDR3 residues: CSHSLSGRVNEQFF. The CDR3 bases are TGCAGCCACTCCCTTAGCGGGAGGGTCAATGAGCAGTTCTTC.

The genes are TRBV11-3 and TRBJ2-4, with 7 bases aligning to TRBD2. The DNA matches TRBJ2-5 better at its end, which makes the J call doubtful. This CDR3 is 16 amino acids long. Per germline, CDR1 SGHNT and CDR2 YENEEA. CDR3 sequence reads: CASTPIPASGQETQYF. CDR3 DNA: TGTGCCAGCACCCCCATCCCAGCTAGCGGCCAAGAGACCCAGTACTTC.

The genes are TRBV6-8 and TRBJ2-7; 8 bases line up with TRBD2. Germline trimming cut 0 bases from V and 4 bases from J; bases unmatched to any gene: 11. Germline lookup yields CDR1 MNHGY and CDR2 SAAAGT. CDR3 length: 17 amino acids. The chain's CDR3 is CASSYSWGRSGKYEQYF. The CDR3 DNA sequence: TGTGCCAGCAGTTACTCCTGGGGGCGTAGCGGGAAGTACGAGCAGTACTTC.

The rearrangement uses TRBV6-6 and TRBJ1-5; D is unclear. The germline V and J ends were trimmed by 7 bases and 1 base, with 5 bases remaining between them. This CDR3 is built from 12 residues. Germline assignment: CDR1 MNHNY and CDR2 SVGAGI (reference sequence). CDR3 nucleotide sequence: TGTGCCAGCATGGAGAGCAATCAGCCCCAGCATTTT. Its protein product is CASMESNQPQHF.

The chain joins TRBV7-2 to TRBJ2-3; 10 positions match TRBD2. The germline V gene encodes CDR1 SGHTA and CDR2 FQGNSA. V lost 0 bases to trimming and J lost 5 bases; unmatched junction nucleotides: 11. This CDR3 is 18 amino acids long. The CDR3 DNA follows: TGTGCCAGCAGCTTAGCTGGGGGACTAGCGTTGGTACAAGATACGCAGTATTTT. Its protein is CASSLAGGLALVQDTQYF.

This clonotype was picked up many times. This chain links TRBV12-3 or TRBV12-4 with TRBJ1-1; D is unclear. The CDR3 is made up of 12 amino acids. The V and J ends lost 2 bases and 5 bases respectively, with 6 bases between them. DNA for the CDR3: TGTGCCAGCAGTTTATCTGGGACTGAAGCTTTCTTT. Translated, it gives CASSLSGTEAFF.

This clonotype occurred a few times. The chain links TRBV4-1 to TRBJ1-1; D is undetermined. The V end lost 0 bases, the J end lost 1 base, and 6 bases lay between the germline ends. CDR1 MGHRA and CDR2 YSYEKL come from the germline V gene. CDR3 length: 14 amino acids. This CDR3 reads CASSQDPGNTEAFF. CDR3 nucleotide sequence: TGCGCCAGCAGCCAAGATCCTGGGAACACTGAAGCTTTCTTT.

The chain couples TRBV4-3 to TRBJ2-4, with D possibly matching TRBD2 (6 bases). There are 18 residues in the CDR3. V lost 0 bases to trimming and J lost 3 bases, with 18 bases between them. Per germline, CDR1 LGHNA and CDR2 YSLEER. CDR3 in DNA: TGCGCCAGCAGCCAAGATGGAGGGACGCGGGCGAGCAAAAACATTCAGTACTTC. Its translation is CASSQDGGTRASKNIQYF.

The chain carries TRBV28 and TRBJ1-1; D uncertain. Trimming pared 6 bases from V and 8 bases from J, leaving 16 bases between. Germline V lookup: CDR1 MDHEN, CDR2 SYDVKM. The length of the CDR3 is 13 residues. CDR3 DNA sequence: TGTGCCAGCAGCCTACCCATAGATTCAGAAGCTTTCTTT. This encodes CASSLPIDSEAFF.

V is TRBV28 and J is TRBJ1-2; 7 nucleotides line up with TRBD1. Germline V gene sequence: CDR1 MDHEN, CDR2 SYDVKM. Germline trimming cut 6 bases from V and 3 bases from J; bases unmatched to any gene: 4. This CDR3 spans 13 amino acids. The CDR3 nucleotides are TGTGCCAGCAGAATACAGGGGTACTATGGCTACACCTTC. Residues: CASRIQGYYGYTF.

The chain combines TRBV3-1 with TRBJ2-7; D not certain. The ends were cut back, 0 bases at V and 0 bases at J, with 12 bases in the middle. This CDR3 has 16 amino acids. CDR1 is LGHDT, CDR2 YNNKEL, per germline (reference sequence). CDR3 residues: CASSQDRPESSYEQYF. CDR3 nucleotide sequence: TGTGCCAGCAGCCAAGATCGTCCGGAGAGCTCCTACGAGCAGTACTTC.

CDR3 region: CASSYQGGTDTQYF. For the CDR3, the DNA is TGTGCCAGCAGTTACCAGGGTGGCACAGATACGCAGTATTTT. The chain carries TRBV6-5 and TRBJ2-3, with a weak D call TRBD1 (5 bases). Per the germline V gene, CDR1 is MNHEY and CDR2 is SVGAGI. This CDR3 region has 14 residues. V lost 2 bases and J lost 1, with 7 bases in between.

This clonotype is labeled medium-sized. A read error may produce the germline difference seen at one junction end. The chain combines TRBV12-3 or TRBV12-4 with TRBJ2-7; D is ambiguous. CDR3 size: 13 residues. CDR3 sequence reads: CASSLGSSYEQYF. CDR3 DNA sequence: TGTGCCAGCAGCTTAGGGTCGTCCTACGAGCAGTACTTC.

This clonotype was seen a few times. V is TRBV4-1 and J is TRBJ2-7, with no clear D. The germline V and J ends were trimmed by 2 bases and 5 bases, with 19 bases remaining between them. CDR1 MGHRA and CDR2 YSYEKL come from the germline V gene. This CDR3 spans 16 amino acids. CDR3 residues: CASSQIGSLNPHEQYF. The CDR3 nucleotides are TGCGCCAGCAGCCAAATTGGATCCCTGAATCCCCACGAGCAGTACTTC.

There are a few counts of this clonotype. The gene calls are TRBV5-1 and TRBJ2-4; D uncertain. The DNA matches TRBJ2-7 better at its end, which makes the J call doubtful. The CDR3 is 14 amino acids. CDR1 SGHRS and CDR2 YFSETQ come from the germline V gene. The CDR3 sequence: CASSLGQYTYEQYF. The CDR3, as DNA: TGCGCCAGCAGCTTGGGGCAGTATACCTACGAGCAGTACTTC.

This chain connects TRBV11-3 to TRBJ2-1, with TRBD2 identical over 10 bases. Germline V CDR1 and CDR2: SGHNT, YENEEA. CDR3 length equals 18 residues. The V segment lost 1 base and the J segment 5 bases; nucleotides outside the gene matches: 11. The CDR3 is CASSLGLAGPPGHNEQFF. Here the CDR3 DNA reads TGTGCCAGCAGCTTAGGACTAGCGGGCCCCCCGGGGCACAATGAGCAGTTCTTC.

The gene calls are TRBV27 and TRBJ1-1; unclear D gene. Germline V lookup: CDR1 MNHEY, CDR2 SMNVEV (reference sequence). This CDR3 spans 16 amino acids. Trimming removed 2 bases at V and 0 bases at J, with 13 bases between. The CDR3 is CASSLVVGNMNTEAFF. CDR3 sequence (DNA): TGTGCCAGCAGTTTAGTGGTGGGGAATATGAACACTGAAGCTTTCTTT.

This clonotype was detected only a few times. CDR3 sequence reads: CSALGRGVNSPLHF. In nucleotides, the CDR3 is TGCAGTGCTCTAGGAAGAGGGGTGAATTCACCCCTCCACTTT. The chain is built from TRBV20-1 and TRBJ1-6, with D perhaps TRBD1 (5 bases). The CDR3 covers 14 residues. Germline CDR1 DFQATT, CDR2 SNEGSKA (reference sequence). Trimming took off 5 bases at V and 7 bases at J, with 15 bases between the two ends.

The chain has TRBV29-1 and TRBJ1-4, with unresolved D. Germline V lookup: CDR1 SQVTM, CDR2 ANQGSEA. V lost 1 base and J 3 bases, leaving 9 bases between the germline ends. The CDR3 has 14 residues. The CDR3 reads CSVEGVGSNEKLFF. The CDR3 DNA sequence: TGCAGCGTTGAAGGTGTAGGGTCTAATGAAAAACTGTTTTTT.

V gene TRBV7-2 combines with J gene TRBJ2-2; no clear D. Trimming took 4 bases from V and 8 from J, leaving 11 bases between them. Per germline, CDR1 SGHTA and CDR2 FQGNSA. The CDR3 is 13 residues long. CDR3 sequence (DNA): TGTGCCAGCAGCTCTCAGGATTGGGGGGAGCTGTTTTTT. It encodes CASSSQDWGELFF.

V and J are TRBV29-1 and TRBJ2-7; 9 bases fit TRBD2. Germline loops: CDR1 SQVTM, CDR2 ANQGSEA. CDR3 size: 14 residues. With 6 bases clipped from V and 2 bases from J, the junction kept 8 bases outside the gene matches. CDR3 nucleotide sequence: TGCAGCGTGGGGGTAGCGGGAGTCCCCTACGAGCAGTACTTC. This translates into CSVGVAGVPYEQYF.

The rearrangement joins TRBV24-1 to TRBJ2-3, with 10 positions matching TRBD2. J was trimmed by 7 bases and V by 2 bases; bases with no gene match: 8. The germline V gene has CDR1 KGHDR and CDR2 SFDVKD. The CDR3 runs to 16 residues. The CDR3 nucleotides read TGTGCCACCAGTGATTCGCCTAGCGGGAGCAGAAATACGCAGTATTTT. Protein sequence: CATSDSPSGSRNTQYF.